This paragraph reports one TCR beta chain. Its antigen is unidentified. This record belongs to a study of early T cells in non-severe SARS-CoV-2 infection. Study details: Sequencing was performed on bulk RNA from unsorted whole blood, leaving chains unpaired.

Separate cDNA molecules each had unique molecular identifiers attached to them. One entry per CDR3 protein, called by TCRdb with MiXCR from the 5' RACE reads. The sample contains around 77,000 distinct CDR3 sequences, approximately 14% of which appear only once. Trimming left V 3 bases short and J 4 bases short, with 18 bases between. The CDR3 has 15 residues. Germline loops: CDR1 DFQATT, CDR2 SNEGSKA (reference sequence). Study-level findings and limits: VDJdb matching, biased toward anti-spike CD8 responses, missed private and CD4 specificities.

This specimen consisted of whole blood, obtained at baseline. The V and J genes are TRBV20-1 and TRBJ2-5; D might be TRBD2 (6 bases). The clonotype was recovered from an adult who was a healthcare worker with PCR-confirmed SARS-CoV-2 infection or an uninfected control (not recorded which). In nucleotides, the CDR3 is TGCAGTGCTAGGAACCCAGCGGGTGAGGGAGAGACCCAGTACTTC. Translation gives CSARNPAGEGETQYF.